These T cell receptor beta chains were read from a single sample in a study of response to subunit inactivated influenza vaccine. From the RT-PCR reads, TCRdb called clonotypes with MiXCR, one entry per CDR3 protein. This repertoire shows 500,000 to 600,000 distinct CDR3 sequences, about 15% found once; its top ten account for 3%. Source: CD4+ T cells sorted from PBMCs, taken roughly 24 months after vaccination. Receptors were obtained from a man aged 45 to 70 who received an inactivated influenza vaccine. Both conserved end residues are part of each CDR3. D genes are given only for firm matches. The size of a clone is reported for some rows only, either as once, few or many, or as a class for expanded clones.

v_gene: TRBV25-1; d_gene: TRBD1; abundance: .; j_gene: TRBJ2-2; CDR3aa: CASQPTGFRTGELFF; CDR3nt: TGTGCCAGCCAGCCGACAGGGTTTCGAACCGGGGAGCTGTTTTTT
v_gene: TRBV7-7; d_gene: .; abundance: .; j_gene: TRBJ2-5; CDR3aa: CASSLGTLVETQYF; CDR3nt: TGTGCCAGCAGCTTAGGGACCTTAGTAGAGACCCAGTACTTC
v_gene: TRBV6-2/TRBV6-3; d_gene: .; abundance: .; j_gene: TRBJ2-6; CDR3aa: CASSYQTGRAQKPGANVLTF; CDR3nt: TGTGCCAGCAGTTACCAGACAGGGAGGGCCCAGAAGCCTGGGGCCAACGTCCTGACTTTC
v_gene: TRBV20-1; d_gene: TRBD2; abundance: .; j_gene: TRBJ2-7; CDR3aa: CRVAGGTYEQYF; CDR3nt: TGCAGGGTCGCGGGGGGAACCTACGAGCAGTACTTC
v_gene: TRBV10-3; d_gene: .; abundance: .; j_gene: TRBJ2-5; CDR3aa: CAISETSQETQYF; CDR3nt: TGTGCCATCAGTGAGACATCACAAGAGACCCAGTACTTC
v_gene: TRBV20-1; d_gene: TRBD1; abundance: .; j_gene: TRBJ2-2; CDR3aa: CSAEQGRGELFF; CDR3nt: TGCAGTGCGGAACAGGGGCGGGGGGAGCTGTTTTTT
v_gene: TRBV4-3; d_gene: TRBD1; abundance: .; j_gene: TRBJ1-1; CDR3aa: CASSQDVRQGHGREAFF; CDR3nt: TGCGCCAGCAGCCAAGATGTTCGACAGGGTCACGGGAGGGAAGCTTTCTTT
v_gene: TRBV21-1; d_gene: .; abundance: few; j_gene: TRBJ2-1; CDR3aa: CASSTPRTSGASSNYNEQFF; CDR3nt: TGTGCCAGCAGCACCCCTAGGACTAGCGGGGCCTCGTCGAACTACAATGAGCAGTTCTTC
v_gene: TRBV20-1; d_gene: .; abundance: few; j_gene: TRBJ1-2; CDR3aa: CSASPNLGLGGYTF; CDR3nt: TGCAGTGCTAGCCCCAACCTAGGACTTGGTGGCTACACCTTC
v_gene: TRBV6-2/TRBV6-3; d_gene: .; abundance: .; j_gene: TRBJ1-5; CDR3aa: CASSYPPPAPQHF; CDR3nt: TGTGCCAGCAGTTACCCCCCACCGGCGCCCCAGCATTTT
v_gene: TRBV29-1; d_gene: .; abundance: .; j_gene: TRBJ2-3; CDR3aa: CSVEGMSRSGTDTQYF; CDR3nt: TGCAGCGTTGAAGGAATGAGCAGGTCGGGCACAGATACGCAGTATTTT
v_gene: TRBV11-2; d_gene: .; abundance: few; j_gene: TRBJ2-7; CDR3aa: CASSLPEGQEQYF; CDR3nt: TGTGCCAGCAGCTTACCCGAGGGCCAGGAGCAGTACTTC
v_gene: TRBV6-5; d_gene: TRBD1; abundance: few; j_gene: TRBJ2-1; CDR3aa: CASSYGTGYRGDEQFF; CDR3nt: TGTGCCAGCAGTTACGGGACAGGGTATCGTGGCGATGAGCAGTTCTTC
v_gene: TRBV4-2; d_gene: .; abundance: .; j_gene: TRBJ2-7; CDR3aa: CASSQDSGPYEQYF; CDR3nt: TGTGCCAGCAGCCAAGACAGCGGACCTTACGAGCAGTACTTC
v_gene: TRBV30; d_gene: .; abundance: few; j_gene: TRBJ2-3; CDR3aa: CAWSPVTDTQYF; CDR3nt: TGTGCCTGGAGTCCGGTCACAGATACGCAGTATTTT
v_gene: TRBV20-1; d_gene: TRBD1; abundance: .; j_gene: TRBJ2-7; CDR3aa: CSATGGPYEQYF; CDR3nt: TGCAGTGCTACAGGGGGCCCCTACGAGCAGTACTTC
v_gene: TRBV11-2; d_gene: .; abundance: .; j_gene: TRBJ2-6; CDR3aa: CASSFNRVSGANVLTF; CDR3nt: TGTGCCAGCAGCTTCAACAGGGTCTCTGGGGCCAACGTCCTGACTTTC
v_gene: TRBV29-1; d_gene: TRBD2; abundance: few; j_gene: TRBJ2-3; CDR3aa: CSVRAGANTQYF; CDR3nt: TGCAGCGTTCGGGCGGGAGCTAACACGCAGTATTTT
v_gene: TRBV15; d_gene: .; abundance: .; j_gene: TRBJ1-5; CDR3aa: CATSRERYSNQPQHF; CDR3nt: TGTGCCACCAGCAGAGAACGGTATAGCAATCAGCCCCAGCATTTT
v_gene: TRBV29-1; d_gene: .; abundance: few; j_gene: TRBJ1-5; CDR3aa: CSVGSGSNQPQHF; CDR3nt: TGCAGCGTTGGATCTGGGAGCAATCAGCCCCAGCATTTT
v_gene: TRBV30; d_gene: TRBD2; abundance: .; j_gene: TRBJ2-3; CDR3aa: CARQERGTDTQYF; CDR3nt: TGTGCCCGACAGGAGCGGGGGACAGATACGCAGTATTTT
v_gene: TRBV7-9; d_gene: .; abundance: few; j_gene: TRBJ1-4; CDR3aa: CASSNRGGGEKLFF; CDR3nt: TGTGCCAGCAGCAATCGAGGGGGTGGTGAAAAACTGTTTTTT
v_gene: TRBV12-3/TRBV12-4; d_gene: .; abundance: .; j_gene: TRBJ2-5; CDR3aa: CASSLAAGQYQETQYF; CDR3nt: TGTGCCAGCAGTTTAGCGGCGGGACAATACCAAGAGACCCAGTACTTC
v_gene: TRBV10-3; d_gene: .; abundance: many; j_gene: TRBJ2-7; CDR3aa: CAISEGTPTRPYEQYF; CDR3nt: TGTGCCATCAGTGAGGGGACACCCACCAGGCCCTACGAGCAGTACTTC
v_gene: TRBV3-1; d_gene: .; abundance: few; j_gene: TRBJ2-3; CDR3aa: CASSPTDYGDTQYF; CDR3nt: TGTGCCAGCAGCCCGACGGACTACGGGGATACGCAGTATTTT
v_gene: TRBV5-1; d_gene: .; abundance: .; j_gene: TRBJ1-1; CDR3aa: CASSFLDVGTEAFF; CDR3nt: TGCGCCAGCAGCTTCCTGGACGTTGGGACTGAAGCTTTCTTT
v_gene: TRBV4-2; d_gene: .; abundance: few; j_gene: TRBJ1-3; CDR3aa: CASSHPGGGSTGNTIYF; CDR3nt: TGTGCCAGCAGCCACCCAGGAGGAGGGAGTACGGGAAACACCATATATTTT
v_gene: TRBV12-3/TRBV12-4; d_gene: .; abundance: few; j_gene: TRBJ2-7; CDR3aa: CASSPNPTIRGYEQYF; CDR3nt: TGTGCCAGCAGTCCCAACCCGACGATACGGGGTTACGAGCAGTACTTC
v_gene: TRBV5-1; d_gene: TRBD2; abundance: .; j_gene: TRBJ2-1; CDR3aa: CASSLAVSGGAVSGFNEQFF; CDR3nt: TGCGCCAGCAGCTTGGCCGTTAGCGGGGGGGCAGTGTCAGGGTTCAATGAGCAGTTCTTC
v_gene: TRBV6-1; d_gene: TRBD2; abundance: few; j_gene: TRBJ2-1; CDR3aa: CASKGPGTGGSYNEQFF; CDR3nt: TGTGCCAGCAAGGGCCCAGGGACGGGAGGCTCCTACAATGAGCAGTTCTTC
v_gene: TRBV7-8; d_gene: TRBD1; abundance: many; j_gene: TRBJ1-6; CDR3aa: CASSWRRTGDSPLHF; CDR3nt: TGTGCCAGCAGCTGGAGGAGGACAGGGGATTCACCCCTCCACTTT
v_gene: TRBV4-1; d_gene: .; abundance: .; j_gene: TRBJ2-1; CDR3aa: CASSQDRLGGPYNEQFF; CDR3nt: TGCGCCAGCAGCCAAGATCGGCTGGGGGGACCATACAATGAGCAGTTCTTC
v_gene: TRBV28; d_gene: .; abundance: .; j_gene: TRBJ2-7; CDR3aa: CASTKPTGRDYEQYF; CDR3nt: TGTGCCAGCACTAAACCGACAGGGAGGGACTACGAGCAGTACTTC
v_gene: TRBV5-4; d_gene: TRBD2; abundance: many; j_gene: TRBJ2-2; CDR3aa: CASSYTGGHTGELFF; CDR3nt: TGTGCCAGCAGCTACACGGGAGGGCACACCGGGGAGCTGTTTTTT
v_gene: TRBV10-2; d_gene: TRBD2; abundance: .; j_gene: TRBJ2-3; CDR3aa: CASSTGLANVLYTDTQYF; CDR3nt: TGCGCCAGCAGCACGGGACTAGCGAACGTATTATACACAGATACGCAGTATTTT
v_gene: TRBV20-1; d_gene: .; abundance: few; j_gene: TRBJ2-1; CDR3aa: CSVWDLSAEQFF; CDR3nt: TGCAGTGTCTGGGACCTCTCAGCTGAGCAGTTCTTC
v_gene: TRBV10-3; d_gene: .; abundance: .; j_gene: TRBJ2-7; CDR3aa: CAISESGTTYEQYF; CDR3nt: TGTGCCATCAGTGAGTCAGGGACCACCTACGAGCAGTACTTC